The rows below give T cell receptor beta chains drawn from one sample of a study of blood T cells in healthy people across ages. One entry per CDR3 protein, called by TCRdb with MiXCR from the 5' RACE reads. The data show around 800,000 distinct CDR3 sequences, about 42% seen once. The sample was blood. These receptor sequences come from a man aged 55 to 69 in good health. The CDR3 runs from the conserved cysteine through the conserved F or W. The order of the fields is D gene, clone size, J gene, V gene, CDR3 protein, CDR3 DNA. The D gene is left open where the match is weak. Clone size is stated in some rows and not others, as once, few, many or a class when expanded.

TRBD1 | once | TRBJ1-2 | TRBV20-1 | CSARGGGTAFNYGYTF | TGCAGTGCTAGAGGCGGCGGGACAGCGTTTAACTATGGCTACACCTTC
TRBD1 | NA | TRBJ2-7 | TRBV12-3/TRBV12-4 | CASALEDRVEQYF | TGTGCCAGCGCTCTGGAGGACAGGGTCGAGCAGTACTTC
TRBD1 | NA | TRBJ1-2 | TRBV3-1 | CASSRGTGLLGSYGYTF | TGTGCCAGCAGCCGCGGGACAGGCCTACTGGGTTCCTATGGCTACACCTTT
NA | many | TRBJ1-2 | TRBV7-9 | CASSLDSGYTF | TGTGCCAGCAGCTTAGACTCTGGCTACACCTTC
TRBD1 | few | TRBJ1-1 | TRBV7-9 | CASSFWTGQSTEAFF | TGTGCCAGCAGCTTTTGGACAGGGCAGAGCACTGAAGCTTTCTTT
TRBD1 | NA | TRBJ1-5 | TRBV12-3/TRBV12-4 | CASSGTGAGYNQPQHF | TGTGCCAGCTCGGGGACAGGGGCAGGGTACAATCAGCCCCAGCATTTT
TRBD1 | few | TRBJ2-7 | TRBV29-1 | CSARTGTASYEQYF | TGCAGCGCCCGGACCGGGACAGCGTCCTACGAGCAGTACTTC
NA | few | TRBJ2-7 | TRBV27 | CASILLRGPYEQYF | TGTGCCAGCATTTTACTCAGGGGTCCCTACGAGCAGTACTTC
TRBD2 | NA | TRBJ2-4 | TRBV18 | CASSPSGREQYF | TGTGCCAGCTCACCCTCGGGGAGGGAGCAGTACTTC
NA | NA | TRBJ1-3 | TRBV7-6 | CASSLSYGVGNTIYF | TGTGCCAGCAGCTTATCTTACGGAGTTGGAAACACCATATATTTT
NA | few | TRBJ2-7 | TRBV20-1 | CSARESRVSTYEQYF | TGCAGTGCTAGAGAAAGCCGGGTGTCTACCTACGAGCAGTACTTC
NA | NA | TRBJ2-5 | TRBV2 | CVSWGDGKTQYF | TGTGTCAGCTGGGGGGATGGCAAGACCCAGTACTTC
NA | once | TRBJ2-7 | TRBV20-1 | CSASNPRGEQYF | TGCAGTGCCTCGAATCCCCGAGGCGAGCAGTACTTC
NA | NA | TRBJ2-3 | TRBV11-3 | CASSGGPSGTQYF | TGTGCCAGCAGCGGGGGGCCCTCAGGAACGCAGTATTTT
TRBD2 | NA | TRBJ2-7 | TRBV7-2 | CASSLAGRGGLNERYF | TGTGCCAGCAGCTTAGCGGGCCGGGGGGGCCTCAACGAGCGGTACTTC
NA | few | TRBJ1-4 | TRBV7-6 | CASSLGQGREKLFF | TGTGCCAGCAGCTTAGGCCAGGGGCGGGAAAAACTGTTTTTT
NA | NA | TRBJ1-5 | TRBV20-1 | CSARKGLHQPQHF | TGCAGTGCTAGAAAGGGTTTACATCAGCCCCAGCATTTT
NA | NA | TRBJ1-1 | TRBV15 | CATSGRRGNTEAFF | TGTGCCACCAGCGGAAGACGGGGGAACACTGAAGCTTTCTTT
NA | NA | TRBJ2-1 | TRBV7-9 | CASSLSRGTYNEQFF | TGTGCCAGCAGCTTATCTAGGGGTACCTACAATGAGCAGTTCTTC
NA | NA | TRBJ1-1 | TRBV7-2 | CASRPGLNTEAFF | TGTGCCAGCAGGCCAGGGCTGAACACTGAAGCTTTCTTT
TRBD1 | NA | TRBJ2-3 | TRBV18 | CASSPIPQQGSTDTQYF | TGTGCCAGCTCACCTATTCCCCAACAGGGGTCCACAGATACGCAGTATTTT
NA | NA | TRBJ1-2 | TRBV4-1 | CASSQDRGRANYGYTF | TGCGCCAGCAGCCAAGATAGAGGCAGAGCTAACTATGGCTACACCTTC
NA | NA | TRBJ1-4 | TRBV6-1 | CASSDHRALNEKLFF | TGTGCCAGCAGTGACCACAGGGCCCTTAATGAAAAACTGTTTTTT
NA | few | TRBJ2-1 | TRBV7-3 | CASSLHPRESSYNEQFF | TGTGCCAGCAGCTTACACCCCAGGGAAAGCTCCTACAATGAGCAGTTCTTC
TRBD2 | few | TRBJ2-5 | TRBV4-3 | CASSQATSGVETQYF | TGCGCCAGCAGCCAAGCAACTAGCGGGGTGGAGACCCAGTACTTC
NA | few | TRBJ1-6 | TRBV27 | CASSPTGIGSPLHF | TGTGCCAGCAGTCCAACAGGGATAGGATCACCCCTCCACTTT
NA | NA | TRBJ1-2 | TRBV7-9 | CASSSTRVREGYGYTF | TGTGCCAGCAGCTCGACCCGGGTCAGGGAGGGCTATGGCTACACCTTC
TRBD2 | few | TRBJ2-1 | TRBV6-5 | CASSSGLAQNEQFF | TGTGCCAGCAGTTCGGGACTAGCCCAAAATGAGCAGTTCTTC
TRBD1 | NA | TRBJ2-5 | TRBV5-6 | CASSLQGDRGETQYF | TGTGCCAGCAGCTTACAGGGGGATAGGGGGGAGACCCAGTACTTC
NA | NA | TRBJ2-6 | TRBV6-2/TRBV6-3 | CASSYYSVLTF | TGTGCCAGCAGTTACTACAGCGTCCTGACTTTC
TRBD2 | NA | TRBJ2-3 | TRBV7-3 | CASSSGTSTADTQYF | TGTGCCAGCAGCTCGGGGACTAGTACTGCGGATACGCAGTATTTT
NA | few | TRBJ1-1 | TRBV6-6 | CASRRQGTNTEAFF | TGTGCCAGCCGGAGGCAGGGGACGAACACTGAAGCTTTCTTT
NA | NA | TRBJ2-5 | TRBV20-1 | CSAHRGTGTQETQYF | TGCAGTGCTCACCGCGGGACTGGCACCCAAGAGACCCAGTACTTC
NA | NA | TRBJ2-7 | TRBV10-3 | CAISERGSDEQYF | TGTGCCATCAGTGAAAGGGGCTCCGACGAGCAGTACTTC
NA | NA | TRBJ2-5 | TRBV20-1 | CSARGTRRGVETQYF | TGCAGTGCTAGGGGGACGAGGAGAGGGGTTGAGACCCAGTACTTC
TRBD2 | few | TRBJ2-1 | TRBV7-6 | CASSWLAGYPNEQFF | TGTGCCAGCAGCTGGCTAGCGGGGTACCCCAATGAGCAGTTCTTC
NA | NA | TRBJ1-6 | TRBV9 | CASSVETGWDSPLHF | TGTGCCAGCAGCGTAGAAACAGGGTGGGATTCACCCCTCCACTTT
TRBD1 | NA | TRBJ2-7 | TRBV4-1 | CASSQVGQGARYEQYF | TGCGCCAGCAGCCAAGTCGGACAGGGGGCGAGGTACGAGCAGTACTTC
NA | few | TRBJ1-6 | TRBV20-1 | CSARLTHVENSPLHF | TGCAGTGCTAGGTTGACTCACGTCGAGAATTCACCCCTCCACTTT
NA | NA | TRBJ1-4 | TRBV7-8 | CASSLQGKGEKLFF | TGTGCCAGCAGCTTACAGGGGAAGGGTGAAAAACTGTTTTTT
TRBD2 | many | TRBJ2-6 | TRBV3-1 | CASSLGLAGGPPVLTF | TGTGCCAGCAGCCTGGGACTAGCGGGGGGGCCTCCCGTCCTGACTTTC
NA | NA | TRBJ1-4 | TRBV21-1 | CASSTDRPSTNEKLFF | TGTGCCAGCAGCACGGACAGGCCTTCAACTAATGAAAAACTGTTTTTT
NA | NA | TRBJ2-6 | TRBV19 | CASSMVGSGGANVLTF | TGTGCCAGTAGTATGGTCGGGAGTGGTGGGGCCAACGTCCTGACTTTC
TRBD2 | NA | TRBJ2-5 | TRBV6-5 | CASSYGLAGNLQETQYF | TGTGCCAGCAGTTACGGGCTAGCGGGGAACCTTCAAGAGACCCAGTACTTC
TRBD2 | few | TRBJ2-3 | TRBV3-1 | CASSPGGSFTDTQYF | TGTGCCAGCAGCCCGGGGGGTTCGTTCACAGATACGCAGTATTTT
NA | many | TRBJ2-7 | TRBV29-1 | CSAGWVENEQYF | TGCAGCGCCGGATGGGTGGAAAATGAGCAGTACTTC
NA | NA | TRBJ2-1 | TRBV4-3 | CASSQTRVNEQFF | TGCGCCAGCAGCCAAACTAGGGTCAATGAGCAGTTCTTC
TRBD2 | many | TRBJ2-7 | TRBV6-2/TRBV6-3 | CASSSPSGGAYEQYF | TGTGCCAGCAGTTCCCCTAGCGGGGGGGCGTACGAGCAGTACTTC
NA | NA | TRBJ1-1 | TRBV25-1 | CASTVGRGGNTEAFF | TGTGCCAGCACCGTTGGCAGGGGAGGGAACACTGAAGCTTTCTTT
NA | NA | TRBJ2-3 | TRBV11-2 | CASNNLTDTQYF | TGTGCCAGCAACAATCTTACAGATACGCAGTATTTT
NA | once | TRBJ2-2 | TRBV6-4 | CASSEGDTGELFF | TGTGCCAGCAGTGAGGGGGACACCGGGGAGCTGTTTTTT
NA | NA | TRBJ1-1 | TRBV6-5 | CASSYGGGSGFTEAFF | TGTGCCAGCAGTTACGGTGGGGGGAGCGGGTTCACTGAAGCTTTCTTT
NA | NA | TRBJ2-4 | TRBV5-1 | CASSLQPGDIQYF | TGCGCCAGCAGCTTACAACCGGGGGACATTCAGTACTTC
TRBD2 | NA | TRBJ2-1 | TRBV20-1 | CSARNTSGGNEQFF | TGCAGTGCTAGAAACACTAGCGGGGGAAATGAGCAGTTCTTC
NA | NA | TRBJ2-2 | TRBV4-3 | CASSQVWGNTGELFF | TGCGCCAGCAGCCAAGTCTGGGGGAACACCGGGGAGCTGTTTTTT